This TCR beta chain was identified during a study of response to subunit inactivated influenza vaccine. Each CDR3 protein is one row after TCRdb ran MiXCR on the RT-PCR reads. This table holds about 780,000 distinct CDR3 sequences, 15% to 20% found once. Of note for this clonotype: Its cognate antigen is unknown.

Deletions cut 3 bases from V and 4 bases from J, with 13 bases between. CDR3 length: 15 amino acids. Whole-study findings and limits: A suggestion made by the authors is that each seasonal influenza vaccination recruits few new T cells.

This chain uses TRBV12-3 or TRBV12-4 with TRBJ2-1; the D gene could be TRBD1 or TRBD2 (6 bases each). The sequence came from a man aged 45-65 years who received an inactivated influenza vaccine. Sequences were derived from PBMCs from blood, sampled roughly 5 days after vaccination. DNA for the CDR3: TGTGCCAGCAGTTTGAGGGGGGTAGGGTACAATGAGCAGTTCTTC. It encodes CASSLRGVGYNEQFF.